Listed below are T cell receptor beta chains from one sample, sequenced in a study of shared clonotypes between healthy human individuals. Some clones are missing from TCRdb's copy, which holds only in-frame ones; the method was immunoSEQ multiplex PCR. Among about 2.3 million clones listed, about 92% were seen once. The specimen sequenced was naive CD4+ T cells from PBMCs. The origin of the receptors is a man aged 18-30 years in good health. Some clones in this sample may be carry-over from other donors' samples. Both conserved end residues are part of each CDR3. D genes are given only for firm matches. Clone size is stated in some rows and not others, as once, few, many or a class when expanded.

>few|TRBV5-1|TRBJ2-5|TRBD1
TGCGCCAGCAGCACCGGGACAGGGAGTGAGACCCAGTACTTC
CASSTGTGSETQYF
>NA|TRBV5-1|TRBJ1-4|TRBD1
TGCGCCAGCAGCGGATATAGGGACAGGTCTAATGAAAAACTGTTTTTT
CASSGYRDRSNEKLFF
>NA|TRBV7-3|TRBJ2-2|NA
TGTGCCAGCAGCCTACTAGCGAACACCGGGGAGCTGTTTTTT
CASSLLANTGELFF
>once|TRBV2|TRBJ2-2|NA
TGTGCCAGCAGCGGGCTGAACACCGGGGAGCTGTTTTTT
CASSGLNTGELFF
>NA|TRBV20-1|TRBJ1-2|NA
TGCAGTGCTAGACAGGATGGCTACACCTTC
CSARQDGYTF
>NA|TRBV7-3|TRBJ2-1|TRBD2
TGTGCCAGCAGCCCAGCGGGAACGAGCTCCTACAATGAGCAGTTCTTC
CASSPAGTSSYNEQFF
>NA|TRBV6-5|TRBJ1-5|NA
TGTGCCAGCAGCAATGAAGTGGGGTCCGTTCAGCCCCAGCATTTT
CASSNEVGSVQPQHF
>NA|TRBV27|TRBJ1-1|NA
TGTGCCAGCAGTTTTGTGGTCACTGAAGCTTTCTTT
CASSFVVTEAFF
>NA|TRBV19|TRBJ1-1|TRBD1
TGTGCCAGTAAAACAGGGGGCCCTGAAGCTTTCTTT
CASKTGGPEAFF
>NA|TRBV7-9|TRBJ2-7|TRBD1
TGTGCCAGCGGACAGGAGCCCTACGAGCAGTACTTC
CASGQEPYEQYF
>NA|TRBV7-2|TRBJ2-7|TRBD2
TGTGCCAGCAGCTTAGGGACTAGCGGGATTGGGAGTTACGAGCAGTACTTC
CASSLGTSGIGSYEQYF
>once|TRBV16|TRBJ1-3|NA
TGTGCCAGCAGCCAATCGACGGTGGCGGGGAGAAACACCATATATTTT
CASSQSTVAGRNTIYF
>once|TRBV28|TRBJ2-5|NA
TGTGCCAGCAGTTTTTCAACAGGGAGGGAGACCCAGTACTTC
CASSFSTGRETQYF
>NA|TRBV4-1|TRBJ1-3|TRBD1
TGCGCCAGCAGCCAAGAGGGAGGCAGGGGGCCCGGAAACACCATATATTTT
CASSQEGGRGPGNTIYF
>NA|TRBV7-8|TRBJ2-1|TRBD2
TGTGCCAGCAGCCCGCCCGGACTAGCGGACCACTCCTACAATGAGCAGTTCTTC
CASSPPGLADHSYNEQFF
>NA|TRBV29-1|TRBJ1-2|NA
TGCAGCGCCTCAGAAAGGGCAGGGAACTATGGCTACACCTTC
CSASERAGNYGYTF
>few|TRBV19|TRBJ1-2|TRBD1
TGTGCCATCAGGGGGGGCGACTATGGCTACACCTTC
CAIRGGDYGYTF
>NA|TRBV18|TRBJ2-5|NA
TGTGCCAGCTCACCAGTCGGGCAAGAGACCCAGTACTTC
CASSPVGQETQYF
>NA|TRBV11-2|TRBJ2-2|TRBD2
TGTGCCAGCAGCTTCCCCGAAGGCGGGAGGAGGGGAGTCGGGGAGCTGTTTTTT
CASSFPEGGRRGVGELFF
>NA|TRBV27|TRBJ2-6|NA
TGTGCCAGCAGTTTGTTTGGGGCCAACGTCCTGACTTTC
CASSLFGANVLTF
>NA|TRBV2|TRBJ2-7|TRBD1
TGTGCCGACCGAAGACAGGGTCTGAGTGAGCAGTACTTC
CADRRQGLSEQYF
>NA|TRBV5-3|TRBJ1-5|NA
TGTGCCAGAAGCTATAATGGCGGACCGTGGAATAAGCCCCAGCATTTT
CARSYNGGPWNKPQHF
>NA|TRBV25-1|TRBJ2-2|TRBD1
TGTGCCAGCAGTGCACAGGGACAGGGCGTTCTTCACACCGGGGAGCTGTTTTTT
CASSAQGQGVLHTGELFF
>NA|TRBV11-2|TRBJ2-5|NA
TGTGCCAGCAGCAACAGGGCCTTGAGGGGACGCCACCAAGAGACCCAGTACTTC
CASSNRALRGRHQETQYF
>NA|TRBV7-9|TRBJ1-1|TRBD1
TGTGCCAGCAGCTTATGGGGTCGGGGACAGGGGGCGGAAGCTTTCTTT
CASSLWGRGQGAEAFF
>NA|TRBV10-3|TRBJ2-1|NA
TGTGCCATCAGTGACGGGACAAACTCCTACAATGAGCAGTTCTTC
CAISDGTNSYNEQFF
>NA|TRBV7-8|TRBJ2-7|NA
TGTGCCAGCAGACAAGCCAGGGGATCCTACGAGCAGTACTTC
CASRQARGSYEQYF
>NA|TRBV14|TRBJ1-1|NA
TGTGCCAGCAGCCAAGAACCAACGTTAAGGTACACTGAAGCTTTCTTT
CASSQEPTLRYTEAFF
>NA|TRBV19|TRBJ1-2|NA
TGTGCCAGTAGGACCCCACGGGACTATGGCTACACCTTC
CASRTPRDYGYTF
>NA|TRBV7-9|TRBJ2-2|NA
TGTGCCAGCAGCTCTGGAGCGGGCCCGGGCGGGGAGCTGTTTTTT
CASSSGAGPGGELFF
>few|TRBV25-1|TRBJ1-1|NA
TGTGCCACCTCACAGGTGATTGAAGCTTTCTTT
CATSQVIEAFF
>NA|TRBV7-3|TRBJ1-1|NA
TGTGCCAGCAGCTTCGTACGGAACACTGAAGCTTTCTTT
CASSFVRNTEAFF
>NA|TRBV30|TRBJ1-4|NA
TGTGCCTGGAGCCTCCTGACTGGGATTGGGGAAAAACTGTTTTTT
CAWSLLTGIGEKLFF